This T cell receptor beta chain was recorded in a study of T cell responses to AZD1222 COVID-19 vaccine. Sequencing used immunoSEQ multiplex PCR; TCRdb keeps in-frame clones, though not all of them. The sample holds tens of thousands of clones, around 89% seen once. V gave up 6 bases and J gave up 3 bases, with 12 bases separating them. CDR1 KGHSH and CDR2 LQKENI come from the germline V gene. This CDR3 contains 13 residues. Sequences were derived from peripheral blood, sampled on day 0 of AZD1222 vaccination. This receptor was taken from an adult in good health. The chain couples TRBV18 to TRBJ2-7; unclear D gene. DNA for the CDR3: TGTGCCAGCTCGCAGGCGGCAAACTACGAGCAGTACTTC. Residues: CASSQAANYEQYF.